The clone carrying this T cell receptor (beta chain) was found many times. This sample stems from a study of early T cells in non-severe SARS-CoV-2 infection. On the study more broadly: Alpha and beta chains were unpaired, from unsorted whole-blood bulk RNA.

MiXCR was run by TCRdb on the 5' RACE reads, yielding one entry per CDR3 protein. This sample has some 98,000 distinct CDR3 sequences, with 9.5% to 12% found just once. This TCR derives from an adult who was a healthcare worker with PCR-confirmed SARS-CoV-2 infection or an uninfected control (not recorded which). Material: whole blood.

The CDR3 protein is CASSLGQGVPEAFF. In DNA form, the CDR3 reads TGTGCCAGCAGCTTGGGACAGGGAGTTCCTGAAGCTTTCTTT. The chain combines TRBV7-9 with TRBJ1-1; 9 bases are a match to TRBD1. Germline V gene lookup returns CDR1 SEHNR and CDR2 FQNEAQ (reference sequence). The length of the CDR3 is 14 residues. Trimming cost V 3 bases and J 6 bases; bases outside gene matches: 5.